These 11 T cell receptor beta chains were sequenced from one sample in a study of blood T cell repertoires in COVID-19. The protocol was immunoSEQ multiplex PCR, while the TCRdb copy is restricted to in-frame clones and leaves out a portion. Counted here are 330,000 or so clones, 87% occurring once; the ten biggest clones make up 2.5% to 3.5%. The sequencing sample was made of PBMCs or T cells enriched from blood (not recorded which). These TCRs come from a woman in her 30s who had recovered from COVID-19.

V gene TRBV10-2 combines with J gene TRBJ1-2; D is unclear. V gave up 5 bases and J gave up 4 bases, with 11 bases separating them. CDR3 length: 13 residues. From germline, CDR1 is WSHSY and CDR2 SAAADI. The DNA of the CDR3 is TGCGCCAGCAGTTCCCAAACGGGCTATGGCTACACCTTC. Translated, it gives CASSSQTGYGYTF.

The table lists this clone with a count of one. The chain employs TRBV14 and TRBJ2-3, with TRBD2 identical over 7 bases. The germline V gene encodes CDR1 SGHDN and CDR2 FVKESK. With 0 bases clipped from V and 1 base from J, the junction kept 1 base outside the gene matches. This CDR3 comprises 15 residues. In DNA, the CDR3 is TGTGCCAGCAGCCAAGAACGGGGGGGCACAGATACGCAGTATTTT. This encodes CASSQERGGTDTQYF.

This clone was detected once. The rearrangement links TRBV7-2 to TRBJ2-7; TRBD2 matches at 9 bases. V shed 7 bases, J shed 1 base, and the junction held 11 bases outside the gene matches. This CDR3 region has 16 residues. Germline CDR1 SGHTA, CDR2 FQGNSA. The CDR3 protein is CASTPIAGDGSYEQYF. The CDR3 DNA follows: TGTGCCAGCACGCCTATAGCGGGAGATGGATCCTACGAGCAGTACTTC.

The CDR3 sequence is CASSLERSSPLHF. The CDR3 bases are TGCGCCAGCAGCTTAGAGAGAAGTTCACCCCTCCACTTT. The J gene is TRBJ1-6, the V gene TRBV5-1; no firm D call. In germline, CDR1 is SGHRS, CDR2 YFSETQ. The CDR3 is 13 residues long. V was pared by 2 bases and J by 9 bases, with 9 bases between.

CDR3 sequence: CASSHPLGRATNEKLFF. CDR3 coding DNA: TGTGCCAGCAGCCACCCTCTAGGTCGTGCAACTAATGAAAAACTGTTTTTT. V and J are TRBV2 and TRBJ1-4; D is ambiguous. The V end was cut by 6 bases, the J end by 0 bases, with 17 bases between. The germline gives CDR1 SNHLY, CDR2 FYNNEI. This CDR3 is 17 amino acids long.

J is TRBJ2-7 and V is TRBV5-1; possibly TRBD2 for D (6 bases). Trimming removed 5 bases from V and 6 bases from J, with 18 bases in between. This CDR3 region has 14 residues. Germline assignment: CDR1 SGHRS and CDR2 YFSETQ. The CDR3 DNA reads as TGCGCCAGCAGGGCGGGATCTCACCCCTCCGAGCAGTACTTC. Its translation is CASRAGSHPSEQYF.

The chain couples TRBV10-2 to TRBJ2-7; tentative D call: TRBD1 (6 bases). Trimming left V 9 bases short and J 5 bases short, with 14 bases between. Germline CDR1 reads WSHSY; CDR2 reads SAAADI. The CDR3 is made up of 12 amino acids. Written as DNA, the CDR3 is TGCGCCAGTACAGGGATGTTCCACGAGCAGTACTTC. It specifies CASTGMFHEQYF.

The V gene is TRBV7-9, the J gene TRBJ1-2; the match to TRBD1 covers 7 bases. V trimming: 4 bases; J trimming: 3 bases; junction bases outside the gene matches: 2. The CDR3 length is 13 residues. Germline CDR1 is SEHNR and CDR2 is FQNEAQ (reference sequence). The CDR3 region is CASSWDSYYGYTF. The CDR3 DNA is TGTGCCAGCAGCTGGGACAGCTACTATGGCTACACCTTC.

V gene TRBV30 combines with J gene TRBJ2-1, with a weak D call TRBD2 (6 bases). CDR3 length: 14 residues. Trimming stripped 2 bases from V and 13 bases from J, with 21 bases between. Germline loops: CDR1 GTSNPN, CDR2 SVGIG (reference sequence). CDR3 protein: CAWSSEGLPRDQFF. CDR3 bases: TGTGCCTGGAGTTCCGAGGGACTCCCCAGGGATCAGTTCTTC.

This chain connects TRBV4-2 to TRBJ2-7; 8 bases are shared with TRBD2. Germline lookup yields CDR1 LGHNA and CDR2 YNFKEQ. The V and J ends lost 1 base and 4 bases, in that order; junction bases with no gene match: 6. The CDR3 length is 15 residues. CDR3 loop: CASSQAAGGAYEQYF. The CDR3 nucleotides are TGTGCCAGCAGCCAAGCCGCGGGGGGTGCGTACGAGCAGTACTTC.

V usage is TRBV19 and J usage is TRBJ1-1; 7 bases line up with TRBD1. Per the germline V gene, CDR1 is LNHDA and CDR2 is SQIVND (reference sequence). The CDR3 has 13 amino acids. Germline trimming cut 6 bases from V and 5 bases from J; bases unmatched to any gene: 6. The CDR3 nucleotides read TGTGCCAGTAGAGACAGGGTTCGGACTGAAGCTTTCTTT. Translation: CASRDRVRTEAFF.